The sequence of this T cell receptor beta chain was determined in a study of cytomegalovirus exposure and HLA in healthy donors. In the study overall: An early release of data contained about 85 million unique TCRs, which came from HLA-typed donors. Whole-study findings and limits: As confirmed in vitro, a few CMV-associated chains were specific for CMV antigens. Productive status was seen about 87% or about 30% of the time for most TCR beta V segments in an earlier analysis. It has been reported that TCR beta sequences accurately predicted the HLA-A and HLA-B alleles of most subjects.

Germline V gives CDR1 LNHNV, CDR2 YYDKDF (reference sequence). Trimming removed 5 bases from V and 3 bases from J; junction bases left unmatched: 6. The CDR3 length is 15 residues. With 60 Vbeta and 13 Jbeta primers, the PCR was carried out. Produced via immunoSEQ multiplex PCR; TCRdb's table is partial and in-frame only. This sample has around 110,000 clones, with around three quarters found just once. Worth noting for this clone: Its antigen is unknown.

The chain has TRBV15 and TRBJ2-5, with 10 bases identical to TRBD1. The receptor was derived from a man aged 30 to 39 in good health and CMV-seropositive. Sequencing input: PBMCs. The CDR3 sequence is CATSGKTGGEETQYF. The CDR3 DNA sequence: TGTGCCACCAGCGGGAAGACAGGGGGCGAAGAGACCCAGTACTTC.